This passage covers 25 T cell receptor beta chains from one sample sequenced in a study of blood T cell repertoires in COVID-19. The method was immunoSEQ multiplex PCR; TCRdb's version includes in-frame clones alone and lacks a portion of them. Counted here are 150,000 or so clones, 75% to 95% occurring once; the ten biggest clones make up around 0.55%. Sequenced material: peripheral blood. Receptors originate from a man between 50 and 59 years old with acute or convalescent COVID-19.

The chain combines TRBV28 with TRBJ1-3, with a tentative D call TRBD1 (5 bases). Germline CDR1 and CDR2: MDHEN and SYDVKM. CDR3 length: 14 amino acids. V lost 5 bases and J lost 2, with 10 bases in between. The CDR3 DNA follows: TGTGCCAGCAGTCACCCAGGGACTGGAAACACCATATATTTT. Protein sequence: CASSHPGTGNTIYF.

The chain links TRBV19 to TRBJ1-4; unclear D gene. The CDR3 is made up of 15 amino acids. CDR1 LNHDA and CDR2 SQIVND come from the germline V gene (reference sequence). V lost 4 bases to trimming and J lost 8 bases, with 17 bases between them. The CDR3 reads CASSSRASPGEKLFF. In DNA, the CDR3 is TGTGCCAGTAGTAGTCGTGCCAGTCCGGGGGAAAAACTGTTTTTT.

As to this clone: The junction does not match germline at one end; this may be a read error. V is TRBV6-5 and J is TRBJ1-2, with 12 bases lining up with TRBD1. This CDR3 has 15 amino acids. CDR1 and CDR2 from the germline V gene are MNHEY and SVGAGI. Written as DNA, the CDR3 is TGTGCCAGCAGTGACTCCGGGACAGGGGGCTTTGGCTACACCTTC. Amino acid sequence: CASSDSGTGGFGYTF.

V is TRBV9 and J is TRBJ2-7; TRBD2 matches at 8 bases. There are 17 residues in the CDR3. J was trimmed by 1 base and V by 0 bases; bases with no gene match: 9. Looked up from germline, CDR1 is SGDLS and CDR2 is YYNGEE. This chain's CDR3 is CASSVGPGRAGSYEQYF. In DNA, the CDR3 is TGTGCCAGCAGCGTAGGTCCCGGGAGGGCCGGGTCCTACGAGCAGTACTTC.

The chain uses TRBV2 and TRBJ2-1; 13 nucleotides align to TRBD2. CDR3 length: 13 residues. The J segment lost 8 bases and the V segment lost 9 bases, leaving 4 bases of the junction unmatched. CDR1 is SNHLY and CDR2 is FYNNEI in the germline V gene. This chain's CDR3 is CASTSGRAHEQFF. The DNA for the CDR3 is TGTGCCAGTACTAGCGGGAGGGCCCATGAGCAGTTCTTC.

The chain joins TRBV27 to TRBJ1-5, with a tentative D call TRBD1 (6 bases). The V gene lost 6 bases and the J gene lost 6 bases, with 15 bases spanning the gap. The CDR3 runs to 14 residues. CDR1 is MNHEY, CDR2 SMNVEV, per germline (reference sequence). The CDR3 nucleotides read TGTGCCAGCAGAAAGGGGGTCGGAGGTCAGCCCCAGCATTTT. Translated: CASRKGVGGQPQHF.

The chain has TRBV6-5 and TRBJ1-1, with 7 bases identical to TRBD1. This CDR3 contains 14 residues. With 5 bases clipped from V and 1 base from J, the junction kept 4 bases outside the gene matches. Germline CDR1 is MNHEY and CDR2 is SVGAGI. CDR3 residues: CASSRQGWNTEAFF. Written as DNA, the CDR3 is TGTGCCAGCAGTCGACAGGGCTGGAACACTGAAGCTTTCTTT.

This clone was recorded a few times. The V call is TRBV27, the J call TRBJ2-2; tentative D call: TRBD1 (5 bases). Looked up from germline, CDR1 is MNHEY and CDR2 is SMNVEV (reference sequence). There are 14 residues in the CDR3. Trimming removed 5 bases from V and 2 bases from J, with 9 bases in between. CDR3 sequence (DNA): TGTGCCAGCAGTCTGACAGTAAACACCGGGGAGCTGTTTTTT. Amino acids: CASSLTVNTGELFF.

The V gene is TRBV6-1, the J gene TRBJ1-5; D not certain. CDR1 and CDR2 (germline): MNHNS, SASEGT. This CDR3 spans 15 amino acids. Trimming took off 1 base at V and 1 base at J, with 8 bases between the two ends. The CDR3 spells CASSEGGGSNQPQHF. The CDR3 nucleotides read TGTGCCAGCAGTGAAGGGGGAGGGAGCAATCAGCCCCAGCATTTT.

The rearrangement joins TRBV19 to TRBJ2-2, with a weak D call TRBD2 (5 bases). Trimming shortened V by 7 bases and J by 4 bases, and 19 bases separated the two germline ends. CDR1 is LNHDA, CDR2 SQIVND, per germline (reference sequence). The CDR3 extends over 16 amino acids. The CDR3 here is CASTRTVRAGTGELFF. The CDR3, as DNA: TGTGCCAGTACCCGAACCGTGAGGGCTGGCACCGGGGAGCTGTTTTTT.

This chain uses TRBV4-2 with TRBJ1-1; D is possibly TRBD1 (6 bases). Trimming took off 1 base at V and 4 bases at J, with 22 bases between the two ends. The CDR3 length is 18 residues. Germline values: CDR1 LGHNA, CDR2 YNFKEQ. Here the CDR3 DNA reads TGTGCCAGCAGCCAAGTGAGGTTGGCAGGGGAAGGATTCACTGAAGCTTTCTTT. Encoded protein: CASSQVRLAGEGFTEAFF.

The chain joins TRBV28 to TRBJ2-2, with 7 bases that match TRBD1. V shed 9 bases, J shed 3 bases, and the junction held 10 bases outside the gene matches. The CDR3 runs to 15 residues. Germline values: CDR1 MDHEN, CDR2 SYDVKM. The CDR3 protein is CASYTGTDHTGELFF. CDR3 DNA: TGTGCCAGTTATACCGGGACAGACCACACCGGGGAGCTGTTTTTT.

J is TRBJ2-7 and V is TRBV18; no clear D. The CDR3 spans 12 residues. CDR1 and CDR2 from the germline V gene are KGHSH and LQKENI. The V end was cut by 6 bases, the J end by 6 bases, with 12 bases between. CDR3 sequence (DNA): TGTGCCAGCTCTTCCCAAACTGGCGAGCAGTACGTC. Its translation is CASSSQTGEQYV.

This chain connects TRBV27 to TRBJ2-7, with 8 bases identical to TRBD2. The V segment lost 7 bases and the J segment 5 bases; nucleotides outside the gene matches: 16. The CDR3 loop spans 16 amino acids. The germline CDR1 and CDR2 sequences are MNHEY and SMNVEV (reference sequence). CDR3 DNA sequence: TGTGCCAGCATCCCCCGCGGGGGGCGGCCTTGGGACGAGCAGTACTTC. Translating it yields CASIPRGGRPWDEQYF.

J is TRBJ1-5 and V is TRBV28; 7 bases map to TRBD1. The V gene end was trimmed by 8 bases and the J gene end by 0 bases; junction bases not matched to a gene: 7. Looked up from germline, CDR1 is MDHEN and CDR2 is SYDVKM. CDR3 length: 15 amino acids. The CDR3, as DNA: TGTGCCAGCTTTAGACAGGGTATTAGCAATCAGCCCCAGCATTTT. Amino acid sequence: CASFRQGISNQPQHF.

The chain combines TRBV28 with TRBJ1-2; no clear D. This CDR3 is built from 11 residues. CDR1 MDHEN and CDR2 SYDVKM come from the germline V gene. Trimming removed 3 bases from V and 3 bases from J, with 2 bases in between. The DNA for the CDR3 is TGTGCCAGCAGTTTCGACTATGGCTACACCTTC. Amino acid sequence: CASSFDYGYTF.

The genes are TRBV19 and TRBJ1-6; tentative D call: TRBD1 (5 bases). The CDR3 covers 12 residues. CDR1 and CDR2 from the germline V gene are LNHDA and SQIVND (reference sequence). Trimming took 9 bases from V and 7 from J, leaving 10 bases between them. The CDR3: CASSDRNSPLHF. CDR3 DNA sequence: TGTGCCAGCAGCGACAGAAATTCACCCCTCCACTTT. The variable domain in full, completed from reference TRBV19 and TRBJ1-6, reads DGGITQSPKYLFRKEGQNVTLSCEQNLNHDAMYWYRQDPGQGLRLIYYSQIVNDFQKGDIAEGYSVSREKKESFPLTVTSAQKNPTAFYLCASSDRNSPLHFGNGTRLTVT.

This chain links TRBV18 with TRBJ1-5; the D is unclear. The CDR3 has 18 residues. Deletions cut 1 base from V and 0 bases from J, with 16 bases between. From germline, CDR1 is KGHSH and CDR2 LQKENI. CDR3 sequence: CASSPQSSSFYSNQPQHF. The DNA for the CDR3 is TGTGCCAGCTCACCACAGTCCAGTTCCTTTTATAGCAATCAGCCCCAGCATTTT.

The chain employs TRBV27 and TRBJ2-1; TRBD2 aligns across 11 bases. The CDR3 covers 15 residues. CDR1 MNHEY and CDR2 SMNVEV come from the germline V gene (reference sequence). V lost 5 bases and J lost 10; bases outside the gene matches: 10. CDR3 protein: CASSPLAGGSGEQFF. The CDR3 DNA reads TGTGCCAGCAGTCCCCTAGCGGGAGGCTCTGGCGAGCAGTTCTTC.

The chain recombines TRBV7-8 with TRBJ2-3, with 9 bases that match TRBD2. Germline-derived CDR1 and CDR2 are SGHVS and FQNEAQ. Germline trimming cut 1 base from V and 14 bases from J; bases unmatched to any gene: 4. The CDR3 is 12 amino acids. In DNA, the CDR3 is TGTGCCAGCAGCTTAGGTAGTAGCGGGAGGTATTTT. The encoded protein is CASSLGSSGRYF.

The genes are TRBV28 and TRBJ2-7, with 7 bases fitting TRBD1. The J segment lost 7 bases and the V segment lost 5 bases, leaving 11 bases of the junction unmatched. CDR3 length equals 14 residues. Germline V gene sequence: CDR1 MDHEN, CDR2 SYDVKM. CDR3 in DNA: TGTGCCAGCAGTACCGGGACAGTCACCTGGGAGCAGTACTTC. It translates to CASSTGTVTWEQYF.

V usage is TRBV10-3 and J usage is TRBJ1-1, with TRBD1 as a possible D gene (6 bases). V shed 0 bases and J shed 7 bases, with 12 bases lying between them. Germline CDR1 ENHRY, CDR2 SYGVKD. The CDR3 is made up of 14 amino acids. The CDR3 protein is CAISESARGGEAFF. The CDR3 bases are TGTGCCATCAGTGAGTCCGCCAGGGGTGGTGAAGCTTTCTTT.

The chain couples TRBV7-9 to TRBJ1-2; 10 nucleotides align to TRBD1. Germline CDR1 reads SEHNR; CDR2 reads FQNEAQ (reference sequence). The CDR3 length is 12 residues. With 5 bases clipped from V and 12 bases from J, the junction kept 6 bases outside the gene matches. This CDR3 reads CASSPRDRGDTF. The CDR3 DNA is TGTGCCAGCAGCCCCAGGGACAGGGGCGACACCTTC.

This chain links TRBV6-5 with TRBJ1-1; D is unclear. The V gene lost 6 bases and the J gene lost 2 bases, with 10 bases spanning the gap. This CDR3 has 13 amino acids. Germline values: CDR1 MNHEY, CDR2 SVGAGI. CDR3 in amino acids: CASRFSGNTEAFF. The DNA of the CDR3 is TGTGCCAGCAGGTTCAGCGGTAACACTGAAGCTTTCTTT.

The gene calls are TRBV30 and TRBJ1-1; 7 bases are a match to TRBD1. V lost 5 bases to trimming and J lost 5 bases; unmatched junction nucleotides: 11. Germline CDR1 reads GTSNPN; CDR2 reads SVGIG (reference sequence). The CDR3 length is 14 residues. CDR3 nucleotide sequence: TGTGCCTGGGGATTAACAGGGGTGGGGACTGAAGCTTTCTTT. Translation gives CAWGLTGVGTEAFF. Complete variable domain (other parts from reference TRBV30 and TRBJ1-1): SQTIHQWPATLVQPVGSPLSLECTVEGTSNPNLYWYRQAAGRGLQLLFYSVGIGQISSEVPQNLSASRPQDRQFILSSKKLLLSDSGFYLCAWGLTGVGTEAFFGQGTRLTVV.